Described below is a single T cell receptor beta chain sequence and its context. Its antigen is not known. Donors were ostensibly healthy at sampling, although undocumented immune exposures were probable. The CDR3 totals 14 residues. V was shortened by 0 bases and J by 3 bases, with 9 bases between the two germline ends. This entry comes from a study of cytomegalovirus exposure and HLA in healthy donors. Whole-study results and caveats: Researchers had no immune exposure information except CMV serostatus available. Most sequenced TCRs were rare (though some public TCRs occurred in many donors). Sequences of the TCR beta chain were said to predict the HLA-A and HLA-B alleles of most subjects accurately.

With 60 Vbeta and 13 Jbeta primers, the PCR was carried out. Produced via immunoSEQ multiplex PCR; TCRdb's table is partial and in-frame only. The table has about 210,000 clones, about 75% seen once. Sequences were obtained from PBMCs. The chain has TRBV6-7 and TRBJ2-7; D unresolved. TRBV6-7 is recorded as an ORF, its role being uncertain. This TCR came from a male donor in good health and CMV-seronegative. Here the CDR3 DNA reads TGTGCCAGCAGTTACTCGAAGTTACTCTACGAGCAGTACTTC. Protein product: CASSYSKLLYEQYF.